This T cell receptor (beta chain) derives from a study of blood T cell repertoires in COVID-19. Study-wide background: There were acute and convalescent COVID-19 samples, and they came from the United States, Italy and Spain.

The repertoire was sequenced with immunoSEQ multiplex PCR; TCRdb's copy has only in-frame clones and lacks some. The sample holds roughly 380,000 clones; roughly 84% are singletons and the top ten take 2.5% to 3%. Participant age was about 18 to 89 years, and participants resided in fewer than 30 US areas. Assignment of participants to cohorts was predicated upon participant-reported clinical history. The CDR3 is 16 residues long. V lost 2 bases to trimming and J lost 8 bases; unmatched junction nucleotides: 7. Germline loops: CDR1 SGHRS, CDR2 YFSETQ. The specimen was PBMCs or T cells enriched from blood (not recorded which). The chain couples TRBV5-1 to TRBJ2-1; 13 positions match TRBD2. This sequence originates from a woman in her twenties or thirties who had recovered from COVID-19. CDR3: CASSLRTSGSQDEQFF. Written as DNA, the CDR3 is TGCGCCAGCAGCTTACGGACTAGCGGGAGTCAGGATGAGCAGTTCTTC.